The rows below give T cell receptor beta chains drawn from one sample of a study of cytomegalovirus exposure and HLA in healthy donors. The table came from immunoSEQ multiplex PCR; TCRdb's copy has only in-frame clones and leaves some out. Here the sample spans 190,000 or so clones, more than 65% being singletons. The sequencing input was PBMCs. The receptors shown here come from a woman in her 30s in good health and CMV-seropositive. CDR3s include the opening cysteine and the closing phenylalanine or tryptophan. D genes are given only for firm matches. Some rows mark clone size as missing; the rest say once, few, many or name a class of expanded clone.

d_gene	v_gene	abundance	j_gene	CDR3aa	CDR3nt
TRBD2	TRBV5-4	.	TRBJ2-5	CASSLNGGGTQYF	TGTGCCAGCAGCTTAAACGGCGGGGGAACCCAGTACTTC
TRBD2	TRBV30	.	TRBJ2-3	CAWTPASGSADTQYF	TGTGCCTGGACCCCGGCCAGCGGGAGCGCAGATACGCAGTATTTT
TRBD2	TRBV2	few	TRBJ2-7	CASSERLAGAEQYF	TGTGCCAGCAGTGAGAGACTAGCGGGAGCCGAGCAGTACTTC
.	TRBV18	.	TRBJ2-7	CASSPDREGAHEQYF	TGTGCCAGCTCACCGGACAGGGAGGGAGCGCACGAGCAGTACTTC
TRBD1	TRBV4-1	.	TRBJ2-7	CASSQVGTGKYEQYF	TGCGCCAGCAGCCAAGTTGGGACAGGGAAGTACGAGCAGTACTTC
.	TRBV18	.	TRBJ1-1	CASSPRASDYNTEAFF	TGTGCCAGCTCACCACGGGCCTCCGATTATAACACTGAAGCTTTCTTT
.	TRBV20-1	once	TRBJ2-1	CSARKGWEQFF	TGCAGTGCAAGGAAGGGGTGGGAGCAGTTCTTC
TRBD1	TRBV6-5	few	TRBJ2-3	CASSYSTGDDTQYF	TGTGCCAGCAGTTACTCGACAGGGGACGATACGCAGTATTTT
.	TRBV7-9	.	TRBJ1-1	CASSLDLGLLNTEAFF	TGTGCCAGCAGCTTAGACTTGGGACTTTTGAACACTGAAGCTTTCTTT
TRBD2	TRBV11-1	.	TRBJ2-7	CASSPLTSGPYEQYF	TGTGCCAGCAGCCCTTTGACTAGCGGTCCCTACGAGCAGTACTTC
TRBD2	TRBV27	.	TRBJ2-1	CASTLSGSSYNEQFF	TGTGCCAGCACCCTTAGCGGGAGCTCCTACAATGAGCAGTTCTTC
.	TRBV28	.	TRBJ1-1	CASSWGLNTEAFF	TGTGCCAGCAGTTGGGGACTAAACACTGAAGCTTTCTTT
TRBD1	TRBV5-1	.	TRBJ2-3	CASSLAQGDTDTQYF	TGCGCCAGCAGCTTGGCCCAGGGGGACACAGATACGCAGTATTTT
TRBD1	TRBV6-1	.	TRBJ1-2	CASSEETGGDYGYTF	TGTGCCAGCAGTGAAGAGACAGGGGGCGACTATGGCTACACCTTC
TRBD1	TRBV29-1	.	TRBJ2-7	CSVRDRGEGEQYF	TGCAGCGTGCGGGACAGGGGGGAGGGCGAGCAGTACTTC
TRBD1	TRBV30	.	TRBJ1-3	CAWRSRGRPNTIYF	TGTGCCTGGAGGAGCAGGGGGCGTCCAAACACCATATATTTT
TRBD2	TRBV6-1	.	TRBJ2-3	CASSDRGGLRADTQYF	TGTGCCAGCAGTGATCGGGGGGGGCTCAGGGCAGATACGCAGTATTTT
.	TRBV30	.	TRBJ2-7	CAWSGEELRYF	TGTGCCTGGAGTGGAGAGGAGCTTAGGTACTTC
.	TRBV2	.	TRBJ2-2	CASRRTNTGELFF	TGTGCCAGCAGACGCACAAACACCGGGGAGCTGTTTTTT
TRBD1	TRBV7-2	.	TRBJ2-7	CASSAGTGDEQYF	TGTGCCAGCAGCGCCGGGACAGGGGACGAGCAGTACTTC
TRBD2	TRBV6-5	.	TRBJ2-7	CASSSRGSGGYEQYF	TGTGCCAGCAGTTCCCGGGGTAGCGGGGGCTACGAGCAGTACTTC
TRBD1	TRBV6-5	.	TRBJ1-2	CASSPGTGVGYTF	TGTGCCAGCAGTCCGGGGACAGGGGTGGGCTACACCTTC
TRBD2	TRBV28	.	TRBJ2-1	CASSLPLLAGVYNEQFF	TGTGCCAGCAGTTTACCGCTACTAGCGGGAGTCTACAATGAGCAGTTCTTC
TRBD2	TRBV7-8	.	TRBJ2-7	CASSLSSGSSYEQYF	TGTGCCAGCAGTCTGTCTAGCGGGAGCTCCTACGAGCAGTACTTC
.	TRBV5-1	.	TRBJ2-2	CASSLAVAGGELFF	TGCGCCAGCAGCTTGGCCGTAGCCGGCGGGGAGCTGTTTTTT
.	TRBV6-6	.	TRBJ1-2	CASSLTANYGYTF	TGTGCCAGCAGCTTGACAGCTAACTATGGCTACACCTTC
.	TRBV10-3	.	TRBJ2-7	CAISETGFGNEQYF	TGTGCCATCAGTGAGACAGGGTTCGGCAACGAGCAGTACTTC
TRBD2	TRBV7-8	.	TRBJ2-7	CASTPRGLAGASYEQYF	TGTGCCAGCACCCCCCGAGGACTAGCGGGAGCATCCTACGAGCAGTACTTC
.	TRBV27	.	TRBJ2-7	CASMEGGNQYEQYF	TGTGCCAGCATGGAGGGGGGGAATCAGTACGAGCAGTACTTC
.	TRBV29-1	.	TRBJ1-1	CSVIQNNRAFF	TGCAGCGTGATACAGAACAATCGGGCTTTCTTT
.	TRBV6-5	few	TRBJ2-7	CASSLQTGSYEQYF	TGTGCCAGCAGTTTACAGACAGGCTCCTACGAGCAGTACTTC
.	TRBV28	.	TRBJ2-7	CASSPTDRTYEQYF	TGTGCCAGCAGCCCTACGGACAGAACCTACGAGCAGTACTTC
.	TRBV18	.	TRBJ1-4	CASSPATNEKLFF	TGTGCCAGCTCCCCTGCAACTAATGAAAAACTGTTTTTT
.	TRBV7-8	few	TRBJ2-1	CASSTGWGRAAWQFF	TGTGCCAGCAGCACGGGTTGGGGCAGGGCTGCCTGGCAGTTCTTC
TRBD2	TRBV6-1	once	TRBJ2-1	CASTVGLAANEQFF	TGTGCCAGCACCGTGGGTCTAGCGGCCAATGAGCAGTTCTTC
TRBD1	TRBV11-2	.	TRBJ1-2	CASSLTPGQGNYGYTF	TGTGCCAGCAGCCTCACCCCGGGACAGGGAAACTATGGCTACACCTTC
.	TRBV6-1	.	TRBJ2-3	CASNPVLAGDTQYF	TGTGCCAGCAACCCCGTACTAGCAGGTGATACGCAGTATTTT